This is a list of T cell receptor beta chains from one sample in a study of blood T cell repertoires in COVID-19. Profiled with immunoSEQ multiplex PCR; TCRdb holds only in-frame clones, not every one. Among a few hundred thousand clones listed, 70% to 90% were seen once. The sample was peripheral blood. These receptors came from a human donor in a cohort sampled during active COVID-19. Both conserved end residues are part of each CDR3. D genes are given only for firm matches. Some rows have no size entry. The others give once, few or many, or a class for an expanded clone.

J | size | D | V | DNA | CDR3
TRBJ2-5 | NA | TRBD1 | TRBV3-1/TRBV3-2 | TGTGCCAGCAGCCAACTCCCAGGGGGACAAGAGACCCAGTACTTC | CASSQLPGGQETQYF
TRBJ1-1 | NA | NA | TRBV3-1/TRBV3-2 | TGTGCCAGCAGCCAAGACTCAGAAGCTGAAGCTTTCTTT | CASSQDSEAEAFF
TRBJ2-1 | NA | NA | TRBV2 | TGTGCCAGCACCCAGGACTCTAGCCCCTACAATGAGCAGTTCTTC | CASTQDSSPYNEQFF
TRBJ2-3 | NA | NA | TRBV10-1 | TGCGCCAGCAGTGAGTTGCAGCCGGGAGATACGCAGTATTTT | CASSELQPGDTQYF
TRBJ1-2 | NA | TRBD1 | TRBV5-6 | TGTGCCAGCAGCTTGGAGGGACAGGATTATGGCTACACCTTC | CASSLEGQDYGYTF
TRBJ2-1 | once | TRBD2 | TRBV3-1/TRBV3-2 | TGTGCCAGCAGCCAAGGGCTCGGGGGGGTTTCCTACAATGAGCAGTTCTTC | CASSQGLGGVSYNEQFF
TRBJ2-2 | NA | NA | TRBV24-1 | TGTGCCACCAGTGATCCCCGGTCGACAGATAAGTCCGGGGAGCTGTTTTTT | CATSDPRSTDKSGELFF
TRBJ1-2 | NA | NA | TRBV30 | TGTGCCTGGGACCCCGGGACATTGGGCTACACCTTC | CAWDPGTLGYTF
TRBJ1-3 | once | NA | TRBV11-3 | TGTGCCAGCAGTACAGGGAACTCTGGAAACACCATATATTTT | CASSTGNSGNTIYF
TRBJ1-1 | few | NA | TRBV6-1 | TGTGCCAGCAGTGTGCCGACCACAGGGTGGAACACTGAAGCTTTCTTT | CASSVPTTGWNTEAFF
TRBJ2-7 | NA | TRBD1 | TRBV29-1 | TGCAGCGCAACCGTCGGGACAGGTGGTGTTAAGCAGTACTTC | CSATVGTGGVKQYF
TRBJ2-2 | NA | TRBD1 | TRBV5-6 | TGTGCCAGCAGCTTTCCGGGACAGGGACGCGGGGAGCTGTTTTTT | CASSFPGQGRGELFF
TRBJ2-7 | NA | TRBD1 | TRBV7-9 | TGTGCCAGCAGCCGGCAAGGGACAGGGGGGAGCGAGCAGTACTTC | CASSRQGTGGSEQYF
TRBJ1-2 | NA | NA | TRBV29-1 | TGCAGCGTCCGGACAGACTATGGCTACACCTTC | CSVRTDYGYTF
TRBJ1-5 | NA | NA | TRBV6-5 | TGTGCCAGCATGGAGCAGAATCAGCCCCAGCATTTT | CASMEQNQPQHF
TRBJ2-7 | NA | NA | TRBV9 | TGTGCCAGCAGCCAAACCGGCCGGGGGGCAGGATACGAGCAGTACTTC | CASSQTGRGAGYEQYF
TRBJ1-5 | NA | NA | TRBV30 | TGTGCCTGGAGTGTATCCCGGGGTGAGCCCCAGCATTTT | CAWSVSRGEPQHF
TRBJ2-7 | few | NA | TRBV2 | TGTGCCAGCAGTGAAGAGTTGTTACTAACCGAGCAGTACTTC | CASSEELLLTEQYF
TRBJ1-2 | NA | NA | TRBV6-5 | TGTGCCAGCAGCCTAATTCGAGATGGCTACACCTTC | CASSLIRDGYTF
TRBJ2-3 | NA | TRBD2 | TRBV5-4 | TGTGCCAGCAGCTTGAGTGGCGGGGGGGCGACAGATACGCAGTATTTT | CASSLSGGGATDTQYF
TRBJ1-1 | once | NA | TRBV5-6 | TGTGCCAGCAGCTTGGGAGGGGGAACTGAAGCTTTCTTT | CASSLGGGTEAFF
TRBJ1-5 | NA | TRBD1 | TRBV25-1 | TGTGCCAGCAGTAGCGGACAGGGGGCAGGACAGCCCCAGCATTTT | CASSSGQGAGQPQHF
TRBJ1-5 | NA | NA | TRBV15 | TGTGCCACCAGCAGCGACAGGCAGCCCCAGCATTTT | CATSSDRQPQHF
TRBJ2-5 | NA | NA | TRBV5-5 | TGTGCCAGCAGCCCACCGACAGGAGGAGAGACCCAGTACTTC | CASSPPTGGETQYF
TRBJ1-1 | NA | NA | TRBV7-2 | TGTGCCAGCAGCTTATTGGGACTATACACTGAAGCTTTCTTT | CASSLLGLYTEAFF
TRBJ1-2 | few | NA | TRBV6-5 | TGTGCCAGCTCAGCCGGGGGTAATGGCTACACCTTC | CASSAGGNGYTF
TRBJ2-2 | NA | TRBD1 | TRBV27 | TGTGCCAGCAGTTTACGGACAGGGAACACCGGGGAGCTGTTTTTT | CASSLRTGNTGELFF
TRBJ2-7 | NA | TRBD1 | TRBV7-9 | TGTGCCAGCAGAGGGGACAGCTCCTACGAGCAGTACTTC | CASRGDSSYEQYF
TRBJ1-1 | NA | NA | TRBV12-3/TRBV12-4 | TGTGCCAGCCAGATGAACACTGAAGCTTTCTTT | CASQMNTEAFF